This T cell receptor beta chain was documented in a study of molecular identifiers for immune sequencing clone quantification. Looking at the study overall: In replicates, RNA from roughly 18,000 or 92,000 naive CD8 cells was split five ways, four sequenced. Study-wide results and caveats: Shared barcodes on identical TCR molecules could underestimate the sizes of highly expanded clones. Spiked-in Jurkat TCR RNA corresponding to one cell was reported as detectable against about 1 million naive cells.

As previously described, bulk TCR libraries were made using listed TCR primers. TCRdb re-analysed the PCR reads in MiXCR, keeping a single row per CDR3 protein. The sample lists about 32,000 distinct CDR3 sequences; approximately 19% were seen once. At least ten counts were recorded for this clonotype. Its antigen remains unknown. With V trimmed by 4 bases and J by 1 base, 4 bases remained unmatched. Germline V gene sequence: CDR1 SQVTM, CDR2 ANQGSEA. The length of the CDR3 is 14 residues. The rearrangement uses TRBV29-1 and TRBJ2-7; 10 bases map to TRBD1. The sequencing sample was made of naive CD8+ T cells from blood, with Jurkat cell RNA spiked in. As to subset: FACS-sorted CD8+CD4-CCR7+CD45RA+ naive T cells. The origin of this receptor is a human donor in good health. Some libraries in this study had Jurkat cell RNA spiked in. CDR3 protein: CSVVGQGGSYEQYF. The CDR3 DNA follows: TGCAGCGTTGTCGGACAGGGGGGTTCCTACGAGCAGTACTTC.